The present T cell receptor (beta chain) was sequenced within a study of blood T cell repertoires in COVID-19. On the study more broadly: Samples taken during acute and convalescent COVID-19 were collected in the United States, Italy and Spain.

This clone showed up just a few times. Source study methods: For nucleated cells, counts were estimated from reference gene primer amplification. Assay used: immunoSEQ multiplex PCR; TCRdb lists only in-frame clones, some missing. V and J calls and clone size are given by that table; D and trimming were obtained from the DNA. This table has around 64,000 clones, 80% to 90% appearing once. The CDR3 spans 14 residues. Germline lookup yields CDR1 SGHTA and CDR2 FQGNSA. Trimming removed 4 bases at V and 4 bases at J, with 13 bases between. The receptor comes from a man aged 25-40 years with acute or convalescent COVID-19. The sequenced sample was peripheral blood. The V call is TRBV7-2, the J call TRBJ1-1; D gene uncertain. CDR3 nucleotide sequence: TGTGCCAGCAGCTCCGGGTCCTCTGTCACTGAAGCTTTCTTT. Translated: CASSSGSSVTEAFF.